These T cell receptor beta chains were read from a single sample in a study of T cell responses to AZD1222 COVID-19 vaccine. Assay: immunoSEQ multiplex PCR; the TCRdb copy retains only in-frame clones and omits some. In the table there are 130,000 or so clones, under 95% of which are singletons. The input for sequencing was peripheral blood, taken on day 0 of AZD1222 vaccination. These TCRs come from an adult in good health. Both conserved end residues are part of each CDR3. The order of the fields is clone size, J gene, D gene, V gene, CDR3 DNA, CDR3 protein. The D gene is left open where the match is weak. Clone size, where shown, is once, few, many, or a class for clones that have expanded.

- TRBJ2-2 TRBD1 TRBV25-1 TGTGCCAGCAGTGAATGGGCAGGGGGTAGCACCGGGGAGCTGTTTTTT CASSEWAGGSTGELFF
- TRBJ1-2 - TRBV30 TGTGCCTTCGGACGGAACTATGGCTACACCTTC CAFGRNYGYTF
- TRBJ1-2 - TRBV5-1 TGCGCCAGCAGCCCCGGGACCCAGTATGGCTACACCTTC CASSPGTQYGYTF
- TRBJ2-3 TRBD1 TRBV13 TGTGCCAGCAGTAGAGGGGGCCAACCAGATACGCAGTATTTT CASSRGGQPDTQYF
- TRBJ1-5 - TRBV4-1 TGCGCCAGCAGCCCAAGGACTAGGGGCAATCAGCCCCAGCATTTT CASSPRTRGNQPQHF
once TRBJ2-3 TRBD1 TRBV2 TGTGCCAGCAGTGGGGGACAGGGGGATACGCAGTATTTT CASSGGQGDTQYF
- TRBJ2-2 - TRBV24-1 TGTGCCACCAGTGACCATCGACTAGAATCCGGGGAGCTGTTTTTT CATSDHRLESGELFF
- TRBJ1-5 TRBD1 TRBV18 TGTGCCAGCTCACCGACTACAGGGGGCAATCAGCCCCAGCATTTT CASSPTTGGNQPQHF
- TRBJ2-1 - TRBV4-3 TGCGCCAGCAGCCAAGACCACTACTCCTACAATGAGCAGTTCTTC CASSQDHYSYNEQFF
- TRBJ1-6 - TRBV6-5 TGTGCCAGCAGTTCCGGACCTAGGGCGAATTCACCCCTCCACTTT CASSSGPRANSPLHF
few TRBJ1-1 TRBD1 TRBV23-1 TGCGCCAGCAGTCCGTTGACAGGGGTGATGGCTTTCTTT CASSPLTGVMAFF
- TRBJ2-1 TRBD1 TRBV6-5 TGTGCCAGCAGTTCCCGACAGGGATCATACAATGAGCAGTTCTTC CASSSRQGSYNEQFF
- TRBJ2-3 - TRBV7-2 TGTGCCAGCAGCTTAGCGGGGGTCACAGATACGCAGTATTTT CASSLAGVTDTQYF
- TRBJ1-1 - TRBV29-1 TGCAGCGGACAGAGGATGAACACTGAAGCTTTCTTT CSGQRMNTEAFF
- TRBJ2-5 TRBD2 TRBV24-1 TGTGCCACCAGTGCCTCGACCGGGGGGCAAGAGACCCAGTACTTC CATSASTGGQETQYF
- TRBJ2-7 - TRBV6-5 TGTGCCAGCAGCGTCCTGGGGGGGCAGGTCTACGAGCAGTACTTC CASSVLGGQVYEQYF
- TRBJ2-5 - TRBV3-1/TRBV3-2 TGTGCCAGCAGCCGCACAGGGCGGCCAGAGGAGACCCAGTACTTC CASSRTGRPEETQYF
- TRBJ2-6 - TRBV6-5 TGTGCCAGCACGCGGGCTAACTCTGGGGCCAACGTCCTGACTTTC CASTRANSGANVLTF
- TRBJ2-1 TRBD2 TRBV29-1 TGCAGCGGAACTACCCTAAGGGGACTAGCGACCTACAATGAGCAGTTCTTC CSGTTLRGLATYNEQFF
- TRBJ1-2 - TRBV6-1 TGTGCCAGCAGTGAACAGGGAGAAGGAGATGGCTACACCTTC CASSEQGEGDGYTF
- TRBJ1-2 - TRBV30 TGTGCCTGGAGTGTACGACCCGATGGCTACACCTTC CAWSVRPDGYTF
- TRBJ1-2 - TRBV30 TGTGCCTGGAGTGCACAGATCCACAGGGCGGCGGTCGATGGCTACACCTTC CAWSAQIHRAAVDGYTF
once TRBJ1-5 - TRBV6-1 TGTGCCAGCAGTGAAAGAGGCGGAACGAATCAGCCCCAGCATTTT CASSERGGTNQPQHF
- TRBJ1-5 - TRBV28 TGTGCCAGCAGTCCCCGGGACCCTGGCTCAGGTCAGCCCCAGCATTTT CASSPRDPGSGQPQHF
once TRBJ2-2 - TRBV6-2/TRBV6-3 TGTGCCAGCAGCAGGACGAGCTGGACCGGGGAGCTGTTTTTT CASSRTSWTGELFF
- TRBJ1-1 TRBD1 TRBV2 TGTGCCAGCAGCTCGGGACAGGGAGGGTCTGAAGCTTTCTTT CASSSGQGGSEAFF
few TRBJ2-1 TRBD1 TRBV7-3 TGTGCCAGCAGCCTTGACAGGGGGTCCTACAATGAGCAGTTCTTC CASSLDRGSYNEQFF
- TRBJ1-1 TRBD1 TRBV10-3 TGTGCCGTAGCAGGGGGCGCGAGGAACACTGAAGCTTTCTTT CAVAGGARNTEAFF
- TRBJ2-1 - TRBV2 TGTGCCAGCAGTTTCCGGTATGAGCAGTTCTTC CASSFRYEQFF
- TRBJ2-7 TRBD2 TRBV11-2 TGTGCCAGCAGCTCCGCCGGGACTAGCCTCTCCTACGAGCAGTACTTC CASSSAGTSLSYEQYF
- TRBJ1-1 - TRBV3-1/TRBV3-2 TGTGCCAGCAGGCCCACAGGTGACACTGAAGCTTTCTTT CASRPTGDTEAFF
- TRBJ1-1 TRBD1 TRBV5-1 TGCGCCAGCAGCTCTGGACAGGTGACCACTGAAGCTTTCTTT CASSSGQVTTEAFF
once TRBJ1-6 - TRBV2 TGTGCCAGCCTGGGGGCACTAGGATCACCCCTCCACTTT CASLGALGSPLHF
- TRBJ1-5 - TRBV21-1 TGTGCCAGCAGCAAAGAGTGGACACCCGGGCGGGATAGCAATCAGCCCCAGCATTTT CASSKEWTPGRDSNQPQHF
- TRBJ2-7 - TRBV19 TGTGCCAGTAGTATAGGTCGGAGCTCCTACGAGCAGTACTTC CASSIGRSSYEQYF
- TRBJ2-6 TRBD2 TRBV5-1 TGCGCCAGCAGCGCGCGGGGGGTCTCGTCTGGGGCCAACGTCCTGACTTTC CASSARGVSSGANVLTF
- TRBJ1-4 TRBD1 TRBV4-1 TGCGCCAGCAGGTCGGGACAGGGTAGGGAAAAACTGTTTTTT CASRSGQGREKLFF
- TRBJ2-3 - TRBV19 TGTGCCAGTAGGAGGACCCGGCTGGCAGATACGCAGTATTTT CASRRTRLADTQYF
- TRBJ1-2 - TRBV4-1 TGCGCCAGCAGCCAAGTCGGCCGGGGGTCTCATGGCTACACCTTC CASSQVGRGSHGYTF
- TRBJ1-1 - TRBV7-9 TGTGCCAGCAGCCCCCAGGCTGCTGAAGCTTTCTTT CASSPQAAEAFF
- TRBJ1-2 TRBD1 TRBV29-1 TGCAGCGGAGGGACAGAAAGCTATGGCTACACCTTC CSGGTESYGYTF
- TRBJ2-7 TRBD1 TRBV5-1 TGCGCCAGCAGCTTGGGGCCGGGGACAGGGCTCCCGGGGGTTACCTACGAGCAGTACTTC CASSLGPGTGLPGVTYEQYF
once TRBJ1-2 - TRBV9 TGTGCCAGCAGCGCCGGTGGGTCGTACTATGGCTACACCTTC CASSAGGSYYGYTF
- TRBJ2-7 - TRBV4-1 TGCGCCAGCAGCCAAGGGTCAGGGAATTCCTACGAGCAGTACTTC CASSQGSGNSYEQYF
- TRBJ2-1 - TRBV4-3 TGCGCCAGCAGCCTGAACCGGGTAGCGAGGGATGAGCAGTTCTTC CASSLNRVARDEQFF
- TRBJ2-7 TRBD2 TRBV27 TGTGCCAGCAGTTTCCAGCGGGGGGGCCTGGGCGAGCAGTACTTC CASSFQRGGLGEQYF
- TRBJ1-5 - TRBV6-2/TRBV6-3 TGTGCCAGCAGCCCCTTTAATTACGCCCAGCATTTT CASSPFNYAQHF
- TRBJ1-5 - TRBV28 TGTGCCAGCAGTTTATCCCAACGCAATCAGCCCCAGCATTTT CASSLSQRNQPQHF
- TRBJ2-7 TRBD2 TRBV20-1 TGCAGTGCTAGTAAGACTAGCGGGGTTAGGGCCTACGAGCAGTACTTC CSASKTSGVRAYEQYF
- TRBJ1-1 - TRBV3-1/TRBV3-2 TGTGCCAGCAGCAAAAGCAGCCTGAACACTGAAGCTTTCTTT CASSKSSLNTEAFF